This record concerns one T cell receptor (beta chain) sequence. V shed 2 bases and J 7 bases; nucleotides not matched to a gene: 6. The germline V gene encodes CDR1 MNHNS and CDR2 SASEGT. The CDR3 sequence is 15 residues long. This entry comes from a study of blood T cell repertoires in COVID-19. Donors in Cohort 3 counted as recovered after two negative PCRs, clearance, or symptom resolution. Data came from immunoSEQ multiplex PCR; TCRdb stores just in-frame clones and leaves some out. This table holds about 360,000 clones, approximately 87% found once. The rearrangement links TRBV6-1 to TRBJ2-2; TRBD1 matches at 8 bases. The sample comprised PBMCs or T cells enriched from blood (not recorded which). The TCR originated in a man aged 30-40 years who had recovered from COVID-19. The chain's CDR3 is CASSESGQGGGELFF. CDR3 bases: TGTGCCAGCAGTGAATCCGGACAGGGAGGCGGGGAGCTGTTTTTT.